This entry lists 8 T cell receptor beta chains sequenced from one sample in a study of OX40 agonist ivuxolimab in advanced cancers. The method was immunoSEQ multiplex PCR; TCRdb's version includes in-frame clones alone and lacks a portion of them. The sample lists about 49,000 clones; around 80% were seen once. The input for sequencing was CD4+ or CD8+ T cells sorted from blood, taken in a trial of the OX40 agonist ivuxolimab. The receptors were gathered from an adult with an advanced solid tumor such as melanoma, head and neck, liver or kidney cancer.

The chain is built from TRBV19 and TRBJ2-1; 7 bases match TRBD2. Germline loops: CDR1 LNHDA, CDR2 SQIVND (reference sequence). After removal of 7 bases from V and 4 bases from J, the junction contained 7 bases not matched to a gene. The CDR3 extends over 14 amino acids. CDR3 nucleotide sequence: TGTGCCAGTACTATGGGGGGGAGATACAATGAGCAGTTCTTC. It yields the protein CASTMGGRYNEQFF.

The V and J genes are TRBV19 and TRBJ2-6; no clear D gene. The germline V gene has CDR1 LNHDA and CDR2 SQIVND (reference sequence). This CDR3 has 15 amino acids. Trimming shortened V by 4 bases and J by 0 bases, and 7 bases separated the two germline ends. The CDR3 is CASSKQISGANVLTF. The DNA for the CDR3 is TGTGCCAGTAGTAAACAGATCTCTGGGGCCAACGTCCTGACTTTC. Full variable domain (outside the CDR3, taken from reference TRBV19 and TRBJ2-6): DGGITQSPKYLFRKEGQNVTLSCEQNLNHDAMYWYRQDPGQGLRLIYYSQIVNDFQKGDIAEGYSVSREKKESFPLTVTSAQKNPTAFYLCASSKQISGANVLTFGAGSRLTVL.

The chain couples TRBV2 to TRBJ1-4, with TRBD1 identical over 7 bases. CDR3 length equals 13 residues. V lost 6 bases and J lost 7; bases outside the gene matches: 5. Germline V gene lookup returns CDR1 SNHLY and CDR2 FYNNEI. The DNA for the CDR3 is TGTGCCAGCAGAGTCAGGGGGGGTGAAAAACTGTTTTTT. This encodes CASRVRGGEKLFF.

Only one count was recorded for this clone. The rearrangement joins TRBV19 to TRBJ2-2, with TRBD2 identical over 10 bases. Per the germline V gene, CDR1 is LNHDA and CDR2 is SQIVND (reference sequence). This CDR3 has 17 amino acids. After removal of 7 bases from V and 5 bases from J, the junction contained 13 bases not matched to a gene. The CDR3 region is CASTAALAGGNTGELFF. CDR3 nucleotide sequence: TGTGCCAGTACCGCCGCTTTAGCGGGAGGAAATACCGGGGAGCTGTTTTTT.

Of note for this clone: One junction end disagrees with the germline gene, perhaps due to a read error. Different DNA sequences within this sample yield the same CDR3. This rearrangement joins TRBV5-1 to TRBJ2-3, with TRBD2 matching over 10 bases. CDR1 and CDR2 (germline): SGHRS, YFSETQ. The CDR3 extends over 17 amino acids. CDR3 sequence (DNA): TGTGCCAGCAGCTTGGGCCCTAGCGGGAGAATGGCAGATACGCAGTATTTT. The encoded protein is CASSLGPSGRMADTQYF.

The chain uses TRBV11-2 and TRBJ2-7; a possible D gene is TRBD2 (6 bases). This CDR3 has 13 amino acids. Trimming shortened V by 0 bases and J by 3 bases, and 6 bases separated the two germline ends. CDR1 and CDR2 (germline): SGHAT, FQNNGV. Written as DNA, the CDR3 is TGTGCCAGCAGCTTAGAGACTAGCTACGAGCAGTACTTC. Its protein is CASSLETSYEQYF.

As DNA, the CDR3 is TGTGCCAGTAGTCTCACGGGACAGTTTTTTATGCAGACCCAGTACTTC. Translation: CASSLTGQFFMQTQYF. This sequence joins TRBV19 and TRBJ2-5; 7 bases match TRBD1. V gave up 5 bases and J gave up 6 bases; unmatched junction bases: 15. This CDR3 comprises 16 residues. Looked up from germline, CDR1 is LNHDA and CDR2 is SQIVND (reference sequence).

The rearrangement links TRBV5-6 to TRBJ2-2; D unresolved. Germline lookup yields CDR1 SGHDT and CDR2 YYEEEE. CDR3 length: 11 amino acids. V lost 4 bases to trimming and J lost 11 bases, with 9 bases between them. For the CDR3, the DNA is TGTGCCAGCAGCCGAATGCTCGAGCTGTTTTTT. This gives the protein CASSRMLELFF.